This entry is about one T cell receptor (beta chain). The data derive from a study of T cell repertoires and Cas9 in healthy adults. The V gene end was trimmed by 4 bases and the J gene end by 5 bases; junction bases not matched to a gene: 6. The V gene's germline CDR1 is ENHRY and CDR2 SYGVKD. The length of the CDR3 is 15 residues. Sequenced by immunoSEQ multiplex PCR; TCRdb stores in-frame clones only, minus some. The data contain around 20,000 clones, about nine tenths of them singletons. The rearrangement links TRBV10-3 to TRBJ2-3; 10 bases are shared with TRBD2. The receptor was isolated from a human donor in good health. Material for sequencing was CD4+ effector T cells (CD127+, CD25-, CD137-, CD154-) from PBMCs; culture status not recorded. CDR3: CAISGLAGFGDTQYF. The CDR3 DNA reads TGTGCCATCAGTGGACTAGCGGGCTTCGGAGATACGCAGTATTTT.